One and the same sample provided the 9 T cell receptor beta chains below, sequenced in a study of shared clonotypes between healthy human individuals. Here immunoSEQ multiplex PCR was the method, and the copy in TCRdb shows in-frame clones only, minus some. The data contain about 1,900,000 clones, about 94% of them seen just once; the ten biggest clones take up around 1%. Terminally differentiated effector memory CD45RA+ cells were excluded by CCR7 positive selection of CD45RO-negative cells. Material for sequencing was naive CD8+ T cells sorted from blood. All receptors come from a man between 18 and 29 years old in good health.

The genes are TRBV19 and TRBJ1-1; D remains ambiguous. Per the germline V gene, CDR1 is LNHDA and CDR2 is SQIVND (reference sequence). The CDR3 covers 13 residues. V was shortened by 5 bases and J by 1 base, with 8 bases between the two germline ends. The CDR3 is CASSLDWNTEAFF. Written as DNA, the CDR3 is TGTGCCAGTAGTCTTGACTGGAACACTGAAGCTTTCTTT.

This chain links TRBV29-1 with TRBJ1-1; D gene unclear. V dropped 4 bases and J dropped 4 bases, with 4 bases sitting between them. CDR3 length: 10 residues. CDR1 is SQVTM and CDR2 is ANQGSEA in the germline V gene. CDR3 residues: CSVGVTEAFF. In DNA form, the CDR3 reads TGCAGCGTTGGGGTCACTGAAGCTTTCTTT.

For the CDR3, the DNA is TGCGCCAGCACCGCCGGGACAGGGAGCGGCTACACCTTC. The encoded protein is CASTAGTGSGYTF. The rearrangement uses TRBV10-2 and TRBJ1-2; 9 nucleotides line up with TRBD1. The CDR3 has 13 amino acids. Germline trimming cut 7 bases from V and 8 bases from J; bases unmatched to any gene: 8. Germline CDR1 is WSHSY and CDR2 is SAAADI.

The chain carries TRBV19 and TRBJ2-7; D unclear. CDR1 LNHDA and CDR2 SQIVND come from the germline V gene (reference sequence). This CDR3 is built from 14 residues. The V gene lost 1 base and the J gene lost 5 bases, with 12 bases spanning the gap. CDR3 amino acids: CASSIVSPSDEQYF. CDR3 bases: TGTGCCAGTAGTATAGTGTCCCCAAGCGACGAGCAGTACTTC.

The chain couples TRBV25-1 to TRBJ2-1, with D possibly matching TRBD2 (6 bases). V lost 3 bases, J lost 5 bases, and 11 bases lay in between. This CDR3 is built from 14 residues. Germline V CDR1 and CDR2: MGHDK, SYGVNS. As DNA, the CDR3 is TGTGCCAGCAGTGATTTCGGGAGCCACAATGAGCAGTTCTTC. Its protein is CASSDFGSHNEQFF.

This clone occurred once. The genes are TRBV7-9 and TRBJ2-6; D gene ambiguous. There are 16 residues in the CDR3. V was clipped by 1 base and J by 2 bases, with 9 bases between them. The germline CDR1 and CDR2 sequences are SEHNR and FQNEAQ (reference sequence). The CDR3 loop is CASSLGLGAGANVLTF. The DNA for the CDR3 is TGTGCCAGCAGCTTAGGTCTCGGTGCTGGGGCCAACGTCCTGACTTTC.

The V call is TRBV7-9, the J call TRBJ2-7, with D possibly called TRBD1 or TRBD2 (5 bases each). This CDR3 spans 13 amino acids. V lost 8 bases, J lost 0 bases, and 11 bases lay in between. Germline V gene sequence: CDR1 SEHNR, CDR2 FQNEAQ (reference sequence). The chain's CDR3 is CASGPGSSYEQYF. CDR3 bases: TGTGCCAGCGGGCCAGGGAGCTCCTACGAGCAGTACTTC.

The chain uses TRBV9 and TRBJ2-7, with 10 positions matching TRBD1. Unmatched junction bases numbered 17, after V lost 3 bases and J lost 2 bases. The germline CDR1 and CDR2 sequences are SGDLS and YYNGEE. CDR3 length: 19 residues. The CDR3 DNA sequence: TGTGCCAGCAGCGGAGAGACGGGACAGGGGTTTGATTTCCCCTACGAGCAGTACTTC. Translation gives CASSGETGQGFDFPYEQYF.

V gene TRBV10-1 combines with J gene TRBJ2-7; D may match TRBD1 or TRBD2 (5 bases each). There are 15 residues in the CDR3. Trimming pared 3 bases from V and 3 bases from J, leaving 15 bases between. Germline V gene sequence: CDR1 WNHNN, CDR2 SYGVQD (reference sequence). This CDR3 is CASSEGTESNYEQYF. The CDR3 DNA reads as TGCGCCAGCAGTGAAGGGACCGAGTCCAACTACGAGCAGTACTTC.